This TCR beta chain originates from a study of blood T cell repertoires in COVID-19. Study as a whole: From the United States, Italy and Spain came samples of acute and convalescent COVID-19. Sources were T cells, B-cell-depleted T cells, or PBMCs; the material itself was cDNA or gDNA.

Patients of the Seattle cohort, enrolled during active infection, were followed longitudinally. As processed by the authors: Amplification of reference gene primers provided the estimated nucleated cell counts. Sequencing was performed with immunoSEQ multiplex PCR; in TCRdb, only in-frame clones are kept and a portion is missing. V and J calls and clone size follow that table, whereas D and trimming were derived from the DNA. Of about 38,000 clones in the sample, approximately 90% were seen once. This CDR3 comprises 13 residues. Germline V gives CDR1 MGHRA, CDR2 YSYEKL. The ends were cut back, 2 bases at V and 7 bases at J, with 9 bases in the middle.

This rearrangement joins TRBV4-1 to TRBJ1-5; maybe TRBD1 (6 bases). The receptor's source is a man aged 55 to 70 with COVID-19, enrolled during active disease. Source material: peripheral blood. This chain's CDR3 is CASSQRGGQPQHF. Here the CDR3 DNA reads TGCGCCAGCAGCCAAAGGGGGGGACAGCCCCAGCATTTT.